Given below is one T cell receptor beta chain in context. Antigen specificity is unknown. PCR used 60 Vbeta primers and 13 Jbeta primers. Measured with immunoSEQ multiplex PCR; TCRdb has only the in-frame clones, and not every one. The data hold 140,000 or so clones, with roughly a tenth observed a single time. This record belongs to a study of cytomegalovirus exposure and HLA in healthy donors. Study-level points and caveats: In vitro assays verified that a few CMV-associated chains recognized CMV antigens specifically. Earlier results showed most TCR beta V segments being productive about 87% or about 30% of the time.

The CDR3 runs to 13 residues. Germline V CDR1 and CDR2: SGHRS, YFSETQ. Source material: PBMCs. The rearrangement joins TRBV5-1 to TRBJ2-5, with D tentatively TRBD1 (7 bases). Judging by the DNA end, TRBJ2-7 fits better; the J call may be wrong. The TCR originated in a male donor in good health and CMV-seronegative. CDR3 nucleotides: TGCGCCAGCCGGCGGGACAGCCCCTACGAGCAGTACTTC. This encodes CASRRDSPYEQYF.